This T cell receptor beta chain came from a study of blood T cell repertoires in COVID-19. Study at large: In each case, the material was cDNA or gDNA derived from T cells, B-cell-depleted T cells, or PBMCs.

Data came from immunoSEQ multiplex PCR; TCRdb stores just in-frame clones and leaves some out. The sample has around 200,000 clones; 65% to 85% are singletons. Cohorts were based on clinical histories the participants reported. The V segment lost 1 base and the J segment 5 bases; nucleotides outside the gene matches: 3. This CDR3 region has 15 residues. Germline CDR1 and CDR2: MGHRA and YSYEKL. A few counts support this clone. The chain recombines TRBV4-1 with TRBJ2-7, with TRBD2 identical over 12 bases. The receptor was derived from a woman in her twenties or thirties who had recovered from COVID-19. The source material was PBMCs or T cells enriched from blood (not recorded which). In DNA form, the CDR3 reads TGCGCCAGCAGCCAAGGACTAGCGGGAGACCACGAGCAGTACTTC. Its protein product is CASSQGLAGDHEQYF.